These T cell receptor beta chains were read from a single sample in a study of T cell clonotyping in hematopoietic cell transplantation. TCRdb's table, derived via immunoSEQ multiplex PCR, lists solely in-frame clones and lacks some. The sample holds approximately 42,000 clones, 85% seen once. The sequences come from peripheral blood mononuclear cells, collected before stem cell transplant. The receptors were sampled from a man aged 55 to 69 with acute myeloid leukemia. Some clones in this sample may be carry-over from other donors' samples. Each CDR3 is given with its conserved first and last residue. A D gene is named only where the DNA matches it firmly. Part of the rows lack a size; the others show once, few, many or a class for expanded clones.

TRBD2 | TRBJ2-7 | TRBV11-3 | . | TGTGCCAGCAGCTTAGATCCCCCCTTCAGCCCTAGCGGGCGATCCTACGAGCAGTACTTC | CASSLDPPFSPSGRSYEQYF
TRBD1 | TRBJ2-5 | TRBV7-9 | . | TGTGCCAGCAGCTTGGACGGGACAGCGCAAGAGACCCAGTACTTC | CASSLDGTAQETQYF
TRBD1 | TRBJ2-5 | TRBV6-5 | . | TGTGCCAGCAGTTCCCTCGGGACAGGGAGCCAAGAGACCCAGTACTTC | CASSSLGTGSQETQYF
TRBD1 | TRBJ2-1 | TRBV9 | . | TGTGCCAGCAGCGCGGACAGGGCGGGATACAATGAGCAGTTCTTC | CASSADRAGYNEQFF
. | TRBJ1-6 | TRBV11-2 | . | TGTGCCAGCAGCTTATTGGTACCCGGAAATTCACCCCTCCACTTT | CASSLLVPGNSPLHF
. | TRBJ2-1 | TRBV6-5 | . | TGTGCCAGCAGTTACTCGAAAGGGTATGAGCAGTTCTTC | CASSYSKGYEQFF
. | TRBJ1-1 | TRBV6-5 | . | TGTGCCAGCATCCTCGGGGGGGGCTTGAACACTGAAGCTTTCTTT | CASILGGGLNTEAFF
TRBD1 | TRBJ2-5 | TRBV25-1 | . | TGTGCCAGCAGTGTCCTCATAGTAGGGGGCTGGGAGACCCAGTACTTC | CASSVLIVGGWETQYF
. | TRBJ1-2 | TRBV19 | . | TGTGCCAGTACCGAAACGCCGGGGAACTATGGCTACACCTTC | CASTETPGNYGYTF
. | TRBJ2-3 | TRBV11-2 | . | TGTGCCAGCAGCTTAGGCGAGGACCTGGAGGAGTATTTT | CASSLGEDLEEYF
. | TRBJ1-6 | TRBV29-1 | . | TGCAGCGTTTCGGGGGAAAATAATTCACCCCTCCACTTT | CSVSGENNSPLHF
TRBD2 | TRBJ2-3 | TRBV2 | . | TGTGCCAGCAGGGCCACTAGCGGGGGATACACAGATACGCAGTATTTT | CASRATSGGYTDTQYF
TRBD2 | TRBJ2-5 | TRBV4-1 | . | TGCGCCAGCAGCCAAGATTTAGTCCTAGCGGATCAAGAGACCCAGTACTTC | CASSQDLVLADQETQYF
. | TRBJ2-3 | TRBV4-2 | . | TGTGCCAGCAGCCAAGCCGGGGGAAGCACAGATACGCAGTATTTT | CASSQAGGSTDTQYF
TRBD2 | TRBJ2-5 | TRBV11-2 | . | TGTGCCAGCAGCTTAGGGCTGGGGGGGTACCAAGAGACCCAGTACTTC | CASSLGLGGYQETQYF
. | TRBJ2-7 | TRBV20-1 | . | TGCAGTGCCGGTGGGGGCTACGAGCAGTACTTC | CSAGGGYEQYF
TRBD2 | TRBJ2-3 | TRBV9 | . | TGTGCCAGCAGCGGTTCCGGCGGGGGGGGAGGAGATACGCAGTATTTT | CASSGSGGGGGDTQYF
. | TRBJ1-2 | TRBV11-2 | once | TGTGCCAGCAGCTTAGAAGGAGATGGCTACACCTTC | CASSLEGDGYTF
TRBD2 | TRBJ2-1 | TRBV5-4 | . | TGTGCCAGCAGCTTAGCGGGGGAACCCTACAATGAGCAGTTCTTC | CASSLAGEPYNEQFF
TRBD2 | TRBJ2-1 | TRBV4-2 | few | TGTGCCAGCAGCCCACGGACTAGCGGGTACAATGAGCAGTTCTTC | CASSPRTSGYNEQFF
. | TRBJ2-7 | TRBV10-3 | . | TGTGCCATCAGTGAGGCGGTACCAGGGTCAACCTACGAGCAGTACTTC | CAISEAVPGSTYEQYF
. | TRBJ1-6 | TRBV5-1 | . | TGCGCCAGCAGCCTCGAGACCAGTGGGAATTCACCCCTCCACTTT | CASSLETSGNSPLHF
. | TRBJ1-4 | TRBV25-1 | . | TGTGCCAGCAGTGCCCCTAGGGGGGACAATCATGAAAAACTGTTTTTT | CASSAPRGDNHEKLFF
. | TRBJ1-5 | TRBV4-1 | . | TGCGCCAGCAGCCAAGCGGGCCAGGGAGGCAAGACGGCCCAGCATTTT | CASSQAGQGGKTAQHF
TRBD1 | TRBJ1-1 | TRBV7-6 | . | TGTGCCAGCATAAAAAGTACAGGGGGCAGTGCTGAAGCTTTCTTT | CASIKSTGGSAEAFF
. | TRBJ1-6 | TRBV28 | . | TGTGCCAGCAGTTTACCAGGGAGAGGTTATAATTCACCCCTCCACTTT | CASSLPGRGYNSPLHF
. | TRBJ1-1 | TRBV7-3 | . | TGTGCCAGCAGCCTTCTCTGGGGGGACACTGAAGCTTTCTTT | CASSLLWGDTEAFF
TRBD1 | TRBJ1-1 | TRBV29-1 | . | TGCAGCGTTGAGACAGGGACGAACACTGAAGCTTTCTTT | CSVETGTNTEAFF